This T cell receptor beta chain was captured in a study of blood T cell repertoires in COVID-19 (dated by TCRdb to 2020 to 2022). Turning to the overall study: Samples from collaborators originated in the United States, Italy and Spain and spanned both the acute and convalescent phases of COVID-19. The prospective study material was composed of cDNA or gDNA derived from T cells, B-cell-depleted T cells, or PBMCs. Deeply sampled blood TCRbeta repertoires from subjects exposed to, actively infected with, or recovered from COVID-19 were included in the dataset. The repertoires were made available in a free public database intended to serve as a resource for research on the immune response to SARS-CoV-2. The samples were drawn from two sources: the first 160 participants of the ongoing ImmuneRACE study, and 1,000 to 1,500 subjects contributed by 6 global collaborators. The sample metadata nearly always contained a de-identified subject ID, COVID-19 status, age in years and sex. Where available, HLA class I and class II types were obtained from metadata supplied by the sample provider rather than from assay-based typing.

The investigation overall reported the following: How much clinical and demographic metadata was included differed by source and by participant, and the metadata was provided uncurated.

Collaborating institutions collected whole blood in K2EDTA tubes following their own protocols. For TCRbeta analysis, collaborators shipped samples as frozen whole blood, isolated PBMCs, or DNA extracted from either of those sample types. Points on this clone: Its antigen remains unidentified. Nothing much larger sits one base from this clone, and base qualities are not available.

Taken from cysteine to phenylalanine, the CDR3 has 18 residues. Only CDR3 DNA is held: 54 bases, read in frame from base 1. In the germline V gene, CDR1 corresponds to SGHDT and CDR2 to YYEEEE. The junction carries 22 bases between V and J, which are trimmed by 0 bases and 4 bases respectively. TCRbeta CDR3 regions were amplified from genomic DNA by means of the immunoSEQ Assay, a bias-controlled multiplex PCR. As for the original processing: The number of nucleated cells in each sample was estimated by amplification of reference gene primers within the assay. Sequence reads were collapsed and filtered to measure the absolute abundance of every unique TCRbeta CDR3 rearrangement. For each sample, productive Simpson clonality was calculated by taking the square root of Simpson's diversity index across productive rearrangements. The table comes from immuneACCESS by way of TCRdb, which keeps in-frame sequences with V and J called. Part of the clones is missing from these tables; in studies checked, under half for an unresolved V gene and the rest for unknown reasons. V and J calls and clone size are as listed in that table; D and trimming were resolved from the DNA. Here the sample has 70,000 or so clones; 80% to 90% occur a single time. Approximately 11% of the sample belongs to the ten largest clones.

Material for sequencing was peripheral blood. This TCR was sampled from a man between 65 and 85 years old with active or convalescent COVID-19. The chain employs TRBV5-6 and TRBJ1-2; the D gene is perhaps TRBD1, on 5 matching bases. The bases read TGTGCCAGCAGCTTGGCCATTCGTGAAGGGGTCGGGCGCTATGGCTACACCTTC. Its protein is CASSLAIREGVGRYGYTF.